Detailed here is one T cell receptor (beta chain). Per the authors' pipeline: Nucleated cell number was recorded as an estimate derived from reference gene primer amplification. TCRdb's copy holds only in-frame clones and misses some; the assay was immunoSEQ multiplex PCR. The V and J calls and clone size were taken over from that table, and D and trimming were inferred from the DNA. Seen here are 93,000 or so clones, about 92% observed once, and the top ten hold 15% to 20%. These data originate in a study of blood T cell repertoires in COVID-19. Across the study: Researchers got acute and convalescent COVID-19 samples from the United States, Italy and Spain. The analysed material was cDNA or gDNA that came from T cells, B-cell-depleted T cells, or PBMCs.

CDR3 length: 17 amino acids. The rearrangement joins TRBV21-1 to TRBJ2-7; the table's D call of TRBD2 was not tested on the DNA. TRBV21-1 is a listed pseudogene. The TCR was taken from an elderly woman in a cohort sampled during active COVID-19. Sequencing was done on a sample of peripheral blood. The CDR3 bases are TGTGCCAGCAGCCAAAAGTGGGGGGGGACTAGCTCCTACGAGCAGTACTTC. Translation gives CASSQKWGGTSSYEQYF.